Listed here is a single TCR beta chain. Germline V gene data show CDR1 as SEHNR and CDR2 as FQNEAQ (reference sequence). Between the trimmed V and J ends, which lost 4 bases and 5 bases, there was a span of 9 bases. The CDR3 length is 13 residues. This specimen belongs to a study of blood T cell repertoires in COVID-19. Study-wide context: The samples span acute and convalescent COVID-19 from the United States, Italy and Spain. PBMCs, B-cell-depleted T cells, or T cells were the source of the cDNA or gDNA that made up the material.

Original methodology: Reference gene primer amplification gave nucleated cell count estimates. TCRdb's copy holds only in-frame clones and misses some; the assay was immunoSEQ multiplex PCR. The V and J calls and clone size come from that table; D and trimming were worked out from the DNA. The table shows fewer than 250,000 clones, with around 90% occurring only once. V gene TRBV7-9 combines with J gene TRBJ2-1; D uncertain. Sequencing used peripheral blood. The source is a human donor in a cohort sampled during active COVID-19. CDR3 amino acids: CASSSFLDNEQFF. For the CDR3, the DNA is TGTGCCAGCAGCTCCTTCCTAGACAATGAGCAGTTCTTC.